At least ten counts were recorded for the clone carrying this T cell receptor (beta chain). The CDR3 totals 19 residues. The germline V gene encodes CDR1 KGHSH and CDR2 LQKENI. V lost 2 bases, J lost 0 bases, and 11 bases stayed unmatched. These data come from a study of CD8 T cells in ankylosing spondylitis. TCRdb called the 5' RACE reads again in MiXCR, with one record for every CDR3 protein. The table lists tens of thousands of distinct CDR3 sequences, about 9.3% of them singletons, with about 16% in the top ten. J is TRBJ1-5 and V is TRBV18; TRBD1 matches 9 bases. The specimen sequenced was blood, either unsorted or a sorted T cell fraction (not recorded which). This receptor was obtained from a male donor with ankylosing spondylitis or in good health (not recorded which). CDR3 protein: CASSPGPRDRAYSNQPQHF. The CDR3 DNA follows: TGTGCCAGCTCACCAGGACCTCGGGACAGGGCATATAGCAATCAGCCCCAGCATTTT.